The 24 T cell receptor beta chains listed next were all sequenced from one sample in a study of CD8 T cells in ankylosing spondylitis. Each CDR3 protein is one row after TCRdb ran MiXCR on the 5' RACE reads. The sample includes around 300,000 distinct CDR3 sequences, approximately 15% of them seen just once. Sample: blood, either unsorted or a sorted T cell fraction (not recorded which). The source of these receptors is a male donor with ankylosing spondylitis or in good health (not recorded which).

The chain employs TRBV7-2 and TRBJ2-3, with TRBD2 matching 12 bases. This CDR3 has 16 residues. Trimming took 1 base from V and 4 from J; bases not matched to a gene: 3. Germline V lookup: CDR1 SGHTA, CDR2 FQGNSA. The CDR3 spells CASSLGTSGRPDTQYF. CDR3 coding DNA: TGTGCCAGCAGCTTAGGCACTAGCGGGAGGCCAGATACGCAGTATTTT. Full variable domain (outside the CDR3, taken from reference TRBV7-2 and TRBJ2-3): GAGVSQSPSNKVTEKGKDVELRCDPISGHTALYWYRQSLGQGLEFLIYFQGNSAPDKSGLPSDRFSAERTGGSVSTLTIQRTQQEDSAVYLCASSLGTSGRPDTQYFGPGTRLTVL.

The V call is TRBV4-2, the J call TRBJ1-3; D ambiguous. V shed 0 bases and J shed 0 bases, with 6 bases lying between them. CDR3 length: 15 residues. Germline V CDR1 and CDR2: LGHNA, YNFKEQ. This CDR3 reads CASSQDLSSGNTIYF. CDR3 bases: TGTGCCAGCAGCCAAGACCTGAGCTCTGGAAACACCATATATTTT.

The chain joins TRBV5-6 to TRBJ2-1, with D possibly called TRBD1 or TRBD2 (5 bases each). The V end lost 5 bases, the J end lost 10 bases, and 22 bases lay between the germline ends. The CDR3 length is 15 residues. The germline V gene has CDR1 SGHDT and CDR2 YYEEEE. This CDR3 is CASSYPGPPREEQFF. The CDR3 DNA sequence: TGTGCCAGCAGTTATCCGGGACCCCCGAGGGAAGAGCAGTTCTTC.

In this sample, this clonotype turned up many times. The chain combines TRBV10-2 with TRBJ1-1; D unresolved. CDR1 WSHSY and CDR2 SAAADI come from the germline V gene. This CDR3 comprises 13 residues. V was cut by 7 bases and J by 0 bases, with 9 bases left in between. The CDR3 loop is CASTGDMNTEAFF. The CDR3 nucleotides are TGCGCCAGCACGGGAGACATGAACACTGAAGCTTTCTTT.

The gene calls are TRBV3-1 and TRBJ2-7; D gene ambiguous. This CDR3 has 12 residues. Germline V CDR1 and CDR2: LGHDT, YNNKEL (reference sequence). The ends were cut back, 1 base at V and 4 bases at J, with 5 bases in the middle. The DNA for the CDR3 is TGTGCCAGCAGCCAAGGTCTTTACGAGCAGTACTTC. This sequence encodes CASSQGLYEQYF.

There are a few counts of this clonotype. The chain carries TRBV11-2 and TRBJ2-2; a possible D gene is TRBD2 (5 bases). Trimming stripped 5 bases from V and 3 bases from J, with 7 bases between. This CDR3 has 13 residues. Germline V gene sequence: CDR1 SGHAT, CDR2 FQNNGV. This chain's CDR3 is CASSRRDTGELFF. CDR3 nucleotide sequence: TGTGCCAGCAGCCGGCGGGACACCGGGGAGCTGTTTTTT.

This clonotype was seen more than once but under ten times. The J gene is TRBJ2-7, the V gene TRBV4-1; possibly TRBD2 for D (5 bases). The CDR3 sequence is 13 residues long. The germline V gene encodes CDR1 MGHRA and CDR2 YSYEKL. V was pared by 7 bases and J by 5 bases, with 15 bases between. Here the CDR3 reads CASTETSGDEQYF. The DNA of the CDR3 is TGCGCCAGCACCGAAACCAGCGGCGACGAGCAGTACTTC.

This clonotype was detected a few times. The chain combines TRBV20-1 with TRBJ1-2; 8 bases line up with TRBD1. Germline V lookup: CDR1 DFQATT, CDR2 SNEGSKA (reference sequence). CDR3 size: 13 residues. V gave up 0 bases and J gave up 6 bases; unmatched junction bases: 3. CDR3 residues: CSARDQGANGYTF. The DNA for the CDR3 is TGCAGTGCTAGAGACCAGGGGGCGAATGGCTACACCTTC.

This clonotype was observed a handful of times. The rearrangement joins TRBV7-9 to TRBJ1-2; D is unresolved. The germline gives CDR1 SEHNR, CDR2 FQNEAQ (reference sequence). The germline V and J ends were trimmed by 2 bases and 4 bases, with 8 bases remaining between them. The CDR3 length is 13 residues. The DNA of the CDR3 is TGTGCCAGCAGCTTAAATGTCCTCTATGGCTACACCTTC. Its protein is CASSLNVLYGYTF.

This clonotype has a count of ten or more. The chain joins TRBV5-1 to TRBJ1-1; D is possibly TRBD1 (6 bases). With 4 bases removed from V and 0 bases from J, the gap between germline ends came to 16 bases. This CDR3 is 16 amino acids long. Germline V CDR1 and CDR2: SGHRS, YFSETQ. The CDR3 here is CASSPGHADLNTEAFF. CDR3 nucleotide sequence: TGCGCCAGCAGCCCGGGACATGCCGATTTGAACACTGAAGCTTTCTTT.

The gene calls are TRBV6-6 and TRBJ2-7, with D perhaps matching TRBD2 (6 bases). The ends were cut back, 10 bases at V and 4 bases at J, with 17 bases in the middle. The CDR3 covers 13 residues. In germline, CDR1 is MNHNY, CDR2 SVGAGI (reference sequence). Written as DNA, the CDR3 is TGTGCCACCCTCCGGGGTAGCGGATACGAGCAGTACTTC. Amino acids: CATLRGSGYEQYF.

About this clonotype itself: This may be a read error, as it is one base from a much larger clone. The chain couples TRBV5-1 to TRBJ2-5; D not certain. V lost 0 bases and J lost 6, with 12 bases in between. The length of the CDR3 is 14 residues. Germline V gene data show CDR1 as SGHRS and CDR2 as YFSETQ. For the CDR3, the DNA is TGCGCCAGCAGCTTGGGTGCCTACAAACAGACCCAGTACTTC. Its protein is CASSLGAYKQTQYF.

The CDR3 region is CSARNSGSPYNEQFF. CDR3 bases: TGCAGTGCTAGAAACAGCGGGAGTCCATACAATGAGCAGTTCTTC. The chain links TRBV20-1 to TRBJ2-1; TRBD2 aligns across 8 bases. The CDR3 has 15 amino acids. The germline gives CDR1 DFQATT, CDR2 SNEGSKA (reference sequence). The V gene end was trimmed by 2 bases and the J gene end by 4 bases; junction bases not matched to a gene: 7.

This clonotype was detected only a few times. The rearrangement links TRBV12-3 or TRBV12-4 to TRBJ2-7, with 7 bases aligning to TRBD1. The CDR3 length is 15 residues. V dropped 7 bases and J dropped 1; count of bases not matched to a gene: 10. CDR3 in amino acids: CASTSGTAFSYEQYF. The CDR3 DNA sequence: TGTGCCAGCACCTCAGGGACAGCCTTTTCCTACGAGCAGTACTTC.

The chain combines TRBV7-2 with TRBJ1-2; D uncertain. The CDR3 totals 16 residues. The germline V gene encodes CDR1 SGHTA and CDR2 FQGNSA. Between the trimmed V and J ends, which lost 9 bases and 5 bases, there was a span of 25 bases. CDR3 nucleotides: TGTGCCAGTCAACGGGGTAGTTTGGTCCCGTGGTATGGCTACACCTTC. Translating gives CASQRGSLVPWYGYTF.

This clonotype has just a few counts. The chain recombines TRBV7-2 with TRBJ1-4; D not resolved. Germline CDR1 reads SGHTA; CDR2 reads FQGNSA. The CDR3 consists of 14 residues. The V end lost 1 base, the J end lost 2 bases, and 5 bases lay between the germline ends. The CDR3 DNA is TGTGCCAGCAGCTTAGTACAGACTAATGAAAAACTGTTTTTT. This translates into CASSLVQTNEKLFF.

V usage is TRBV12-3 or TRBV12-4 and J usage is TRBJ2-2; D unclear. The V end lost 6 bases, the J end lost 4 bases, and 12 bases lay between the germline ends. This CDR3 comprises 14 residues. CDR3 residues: CASSTLVITGELFF. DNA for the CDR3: TGTGCCAGCAGCACCCTAGTGATCACCGGGGAGCTGTTTTTT.

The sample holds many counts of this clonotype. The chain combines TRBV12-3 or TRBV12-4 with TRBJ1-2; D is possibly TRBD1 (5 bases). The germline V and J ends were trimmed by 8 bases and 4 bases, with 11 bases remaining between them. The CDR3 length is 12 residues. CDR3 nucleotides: TGTGCCAGCGGGGCCGTTAGCTATGGCTACACCTTC. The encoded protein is CASGAVSYGYTF.

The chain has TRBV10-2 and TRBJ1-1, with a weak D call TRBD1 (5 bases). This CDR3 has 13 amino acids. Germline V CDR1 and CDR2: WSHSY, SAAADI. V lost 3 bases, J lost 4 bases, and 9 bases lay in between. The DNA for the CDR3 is TGCGCCAGCAGTGAACTTAGGGGCACTGAAGCTTTCTTT. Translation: CASSELRGTEAFF.

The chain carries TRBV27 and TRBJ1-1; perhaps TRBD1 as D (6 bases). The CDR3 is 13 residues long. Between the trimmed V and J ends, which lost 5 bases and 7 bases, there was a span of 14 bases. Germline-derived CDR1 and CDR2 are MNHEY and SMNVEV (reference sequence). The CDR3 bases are TGTGCCAGCAGTGTCGGACAGCGACGTGAAGCTTTCTTT. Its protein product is CASSVGQRREAFF.

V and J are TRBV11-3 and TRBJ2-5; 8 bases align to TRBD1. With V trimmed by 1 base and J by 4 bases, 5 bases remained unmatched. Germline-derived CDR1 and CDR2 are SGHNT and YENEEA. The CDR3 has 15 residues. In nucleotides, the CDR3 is TGTGCCAGCAGCTTAGCCCCCGGACAGGGAGAGACCCAGTACTTC. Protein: CASSLAPGQGETQYF.

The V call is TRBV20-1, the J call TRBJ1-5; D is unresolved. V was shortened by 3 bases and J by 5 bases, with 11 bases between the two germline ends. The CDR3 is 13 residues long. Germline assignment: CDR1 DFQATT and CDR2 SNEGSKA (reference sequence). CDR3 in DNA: TGCAGTGCTAGGGTGGGTTACGATCAGCCCCAGCATTTT. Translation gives CSARVGYDQPQHF.

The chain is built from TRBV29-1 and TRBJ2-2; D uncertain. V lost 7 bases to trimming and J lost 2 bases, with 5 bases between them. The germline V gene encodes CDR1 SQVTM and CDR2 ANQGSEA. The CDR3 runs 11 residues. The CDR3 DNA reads TGCAGCGGATCAAACACCGGGGAGCTGTTTTTT. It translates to CSGSNTGELFF.

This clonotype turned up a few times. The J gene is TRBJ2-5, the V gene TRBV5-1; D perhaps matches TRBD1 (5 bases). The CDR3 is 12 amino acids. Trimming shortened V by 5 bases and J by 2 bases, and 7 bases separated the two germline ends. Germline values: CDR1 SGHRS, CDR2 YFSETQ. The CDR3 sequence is CASRTAQETQYF. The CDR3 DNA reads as TGCGCCAGCAGGACAGCTCAAGAGACCCAGTACTTC.